A single sample is the source of the 8 T cell receptor beta chains below, sequenced in a study of CD8 T cells in ankylosing spondylitis. In TCRdb, the 5' RACE reads were re-called with MiXCR into one record per CDR3 protein. The profile shows 200,000 to 300,000 distinct CDR3 sequences, 32% of them singletons. The sequenced material came from blood, either unsorted or a sorted T cell fraction (not recorded which). The receptor source for this set is a male donor with ankylosing spondylitis or in good health (not recorded which).

This clonotype was counted at least ten times. This chain joins TRBV20-1 and TRBJ2-1, with 7 nucleotides matching TRBD1. The CDR3 runs to 12 residues. J was trimmed by 7 bases and V by 0 bases; bases with no gene match: 0. From germline, CDR1 is DFQATT and CDR2 SNEGSKA (reference sequence). This CDR3 is CSARDRGNEQFF. DNA for the CDR3: TGCAGTGCTAGAGACAGGGGGAATGAGCAGTTCTTC.

This clonotype was counted only a few times. The rearrangement uses TRBV20-1 and TRBJ1-5; tentative D call: TRBD1 (5 bases). The V gene lost 0 bases and the J gene lost 9 bases, with 15 bases spanning the gap. This CDR3 comprises 14 residues. Germline-derived CDR1 and CDR2 are DFQATT and SNEGSKA (reference sequence). CDR3 region: CSARDAREGTPQHF. CDR3 sequence (DNA): TGCAGTGCTAGAGATGCCAGGGAGGGGACGCCCCAGCATTTT.

CDR3 region: CASSLGGRFLSGANVLTF. DNA of the CDR3: TGTGCCAGCAGTTTAGGGGGGCGGTTCCTGTCTGGGGCCAACGTCCTGACTTTC. This chain joins TRBV12-3 or TRBV12-4 and TRBJ2-6; a weak D match, TRBD1 (6 bases). This CDR3 contains 18 residues. V was trimmed by 1 base and J by 1 base, leaving 14 bases between them.

This clonotype showed up just a few times. The genes are TRBV10-3 and TRBJ2-5; possibly TRBD1 for D (5 bases). Germline-derived CDR1 and CDR2 are ENHRY and SYGVKD. V was pared by 1 base and J by 5 bases, with 14 bases between. The CDR3 spans 15 residues. DNA of the CDR3: TGTGCCATCAGTGAGTTGGGGCAGCGAAGGGAGACCCAGTACTTC. This sequence encodes CAISELGQRRETQYF.

The V gene is TRBV29-1, the J gene TRBJ2-5, with D tentatively TRBD2 (7 bases). The germline V gene has CDR1 SQVTM and CDR2 ANQGSEA. The V end lost 4 bases, the J end lost 2 bases, and 14 bases lay between the germline ends. CDR3 length: 14 amino acids. In nucleotides, the CDR3 is TGCAGCGTTGTTTTGGCGGGGGCTCAAGAGACCCAGTACTTC. Amino acid sequence: CSVVLAGAQETQYF.

A few counts support this clonotype. The gene calls are TRBV12-3 or TRBV12-4 and TRBJ2-1, with 10 bases identical to TRBD2. Trimming took 5 bases from V and 3 from J; bases not matched to a gene: 7. This CDR3 has 16 residues. CDR3 DNA: TGTGCCAGCAGTCCCTTGCTAGCGGGGGTCTACAATGAGCAGTTCTTC. The encoded protein is CASSPLLAGVYNEQFF.

A few counts support this clonotype. This chain joins TRBV5-6 and TRBJ2-5; TRBD2 aligns across 11 bases. Trimming took 0 bases from V and 7 from J; bases not matched to a gene: 11. CDR3 length equals 17 residues. Per germline, CDR1 SGHDT and CDR2 YYEEEE. The CDR3 region has the DNA TGTGCCAGCAGCTTGGAGTTGACTAGCGGGGATTTGGGGACCCAGTACTTC. This gives the protein CASSLELTSGDLGTQYF.

This clonotype was found many times. The chain has TRBV20-1 and TRBJ1-2; TRBD1 aligns across 7 bases. Germline V CDR1 and CDR2: DFQATT, SNEGSKA (reference sequence). Trimming removed 0 bases from V and 6 bases from J; junction bases left unmatched: 10. The CDR3 runs 15 residues. CDR3 in DNA: TGCAGTGCTAGAGATCAAGGGGGCAGAGGCGATGGCTACACCTTC. Translated: CSARDQGGRGDGYTF.